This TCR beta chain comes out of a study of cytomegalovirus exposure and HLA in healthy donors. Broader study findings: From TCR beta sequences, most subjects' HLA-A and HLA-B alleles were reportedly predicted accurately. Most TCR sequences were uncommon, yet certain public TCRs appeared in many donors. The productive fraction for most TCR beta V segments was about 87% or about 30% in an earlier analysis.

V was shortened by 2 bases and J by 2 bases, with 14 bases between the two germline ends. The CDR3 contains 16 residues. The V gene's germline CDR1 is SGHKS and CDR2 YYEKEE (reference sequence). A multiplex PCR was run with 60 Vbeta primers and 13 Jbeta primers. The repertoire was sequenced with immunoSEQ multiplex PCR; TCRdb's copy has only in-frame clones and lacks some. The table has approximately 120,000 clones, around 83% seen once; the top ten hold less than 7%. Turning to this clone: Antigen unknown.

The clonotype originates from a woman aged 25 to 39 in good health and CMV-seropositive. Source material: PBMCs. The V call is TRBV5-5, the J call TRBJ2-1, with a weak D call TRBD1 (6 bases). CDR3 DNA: TGTGCCAGCAGCTTTTTCACAGGGCCACCCTACAATGAGCAGTTCTTC. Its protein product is CASSFFTGPPYNEQFF.